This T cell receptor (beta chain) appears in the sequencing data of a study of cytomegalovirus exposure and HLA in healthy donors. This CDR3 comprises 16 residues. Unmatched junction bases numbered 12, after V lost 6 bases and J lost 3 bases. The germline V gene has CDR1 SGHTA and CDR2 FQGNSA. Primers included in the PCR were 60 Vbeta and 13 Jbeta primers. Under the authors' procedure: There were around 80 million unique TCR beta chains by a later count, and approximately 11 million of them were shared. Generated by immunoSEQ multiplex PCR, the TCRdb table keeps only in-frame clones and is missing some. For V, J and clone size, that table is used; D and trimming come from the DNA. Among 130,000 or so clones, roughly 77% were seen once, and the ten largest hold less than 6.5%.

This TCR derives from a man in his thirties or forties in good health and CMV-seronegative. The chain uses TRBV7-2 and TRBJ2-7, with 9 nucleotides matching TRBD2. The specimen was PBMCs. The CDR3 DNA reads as TGTGCCAGCAGGCCATCTGCGGCTAGCGGGAACTACGAGCAGTACTTC. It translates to CASRPSAASGNYEQYF.